The 5 T cell receptor beta chains presented below share a single source sample, sequenced in a study of T cell repertoires in cytomegalovirus infection. TCRdb independently ran MiXCR on the reads; one entry per CDR3 protein. The sample lists about 180,000 distinct CDR3 sequences; roughly 17% were seen once. Sequences were obtained from CD8+ T cells from PBMCs. The source of these receptors is a human donor in good health (CMV status not recorded). Some clones in this sample may be carry-over from other donors' samples.

The rearrangement links TRBV14 to TRBJ2-3; unclear D gene. V was pared by 0 bases and J by 6 bases, with 13 bases between. Germline CDR1 SGHDN, CDR2 FVKESK. The CDR3 runs to 15 residues. CDR3 DNA sequence: TGTGCCAGCAGCCAAGAAGCCAGATCCGTTGATACGCAGTATTTT. Amino acids: CASSQEARSVDTQYF.

The CDR3 DNA reads TGTGCCAGTACCCTCTCGGAGAACTATGGCTACACCTTC. Translating it yields CASTLSENYGYTF. The chain links TRBV19 to TRBJ1-2, with unresolved D. The V and J ends lost 7 bases and 2 bases respectively, with 11 bases between them. There are 13 residues in the CDR3. Germline V gene lookup returns CDR1 LNHDA and CDR2 SQIVND (reference sequence).

At least ten counts were recorded for this clonotype. V gene TRBV19 combines with J gene TRBJ1-1; 7 bases line up with TRBD1. The CDR3 sequence is 13 residues long. Germline V gene data show CDR1 as LNHDA and CDR2 as SQIVND (reference sequence). J gave up 7 bases and V 2 bases, and 4 bases lay outside the gene matches. DNA of the CDR3: TGTGCCAGTAGTATAACAGGGGAATTTGAAGCTTTCTTT. It specifies CASSITGEFEAFF.

The chain employs TRBV11-2 and TRBJ2-1; TRBD2 matches at 14 bases. Germline assignment: CDR1 SGHAT and CDR2 FQNNGV. The CDR3 covers 20 residues. J was trimmed by 0 bases and V by 1 base; bases with no gene match: 8. The CDR3 DNA reads as TGTGCCAGCAGCTTAGTGTTCCGGACTAGCGGGGGGAGCTCCTACAATGAGCAGTTCTTC. Its translation: CASSLVFRTSGGSSYNEQFF.

This clonotype has just a few counts. The rearrangement uses TRBV12-3 or TRBV12-4 and TRBJ2-7; 8 bases match TRBD2. This CDR3 has 14 residues. The trim removed 3 bases at V and 6 bases at J, leaving 7 bases unmatched. The CDR3 region is CASSFGGETGEQYF. Here the CDR3 DNA reads TGTGCCAGCAGTTTCGGGGGGGAGACCGGCGAGCAGTACTTC.